The clone carrying this TCR beta chain was counted only a few times. The antigen remains undetermined. This record belongs to a study of molecular identifiers for immune sequencing clone quantification. The study's findings and limits: Spiked Jurkat TCR RNA equivalent to one cell was reportedly detectable in approximately 970,000 naive cells.

TCRdb analysed the PCR reads with MiXCR anew, one entry per CDR3 protein. The sample includes about 320,000 distinct CDR3 sequences, about a fifth of them seen just once. This CDR3 is 14 amino acids long. The germline V gene has CDR1 LNHNV and CDR2 YYDKDF (reference sequence). Trimming took off 3 bases at V and 7 bases at J, with 10 bases between the two ends. Source material: naive CD8+ T cells from blood, with Jurkat cell RNA spiked in. Indicated subset: FACS-sorted CD8+CD4-CCR7+CD45RA+ naive T cells. The rearrangement links TRBV15 to TRBJ1-6, with a weak D call TRBD1 (5 bases). The receptor was derived from a human donor in good health. Some libraries in this study had Jurkat cell RNA spiked in. In DNA, the CDR3 is TGTGCCACCAGCAGCGGGACTTCGAATTCACCCCTCCACTTT. Encoded protein: CATSSGTSNSPLHF.